This T cell receptor (beta chain) appears in the sequencing data of a study of OX40 agonist ivuxolimab in advanced cancers. On the study more broadly: As their treatment, patients were administered ivuxolimab, an agonistic anti-OX40 (CD134) antibody. With a range of roughly 20 to 80, age averaged approximately 64 years, and 75% to 90% were male. Study-wide results and caveats: With doses of 0.1-3.0 mg/kg, partial responders showed among the lowest clonal expansion.

Details on this clone: Its antigen is unknown.

TCRdb's copy holds only in-frame clones and misses some; the assay was immunoSEQ multiplex PCR. The sample contains about 140,000 clones, 85% to 95% of which appear only once. The CDR3 has 13 residues. Germline values: CDR1 MNHEY, CDR2 SVGAGI. Trimming removed 7 bases at V and 4 bases at J, with 13 bases between. The chain carries TRBV6-5 and TRBJ1-1, with TRBD1 as a possible D gene (5 bases). Sequenced here: CD4+ or CD8+ T cells sorted from blood, sampled in a trial of the OX40 agonist ivuxolimab. This TCR was recovered from an adult with an advanced solid tumor such as melanoma, head and neck, liver or kidney cancer. The CDR3 protein is CASIHGGSTEAFF. In nucleotides, the CDR3 is TGTGCCAGCATCCACGGGGGGAGCACTGAAGCTTTCTTT.